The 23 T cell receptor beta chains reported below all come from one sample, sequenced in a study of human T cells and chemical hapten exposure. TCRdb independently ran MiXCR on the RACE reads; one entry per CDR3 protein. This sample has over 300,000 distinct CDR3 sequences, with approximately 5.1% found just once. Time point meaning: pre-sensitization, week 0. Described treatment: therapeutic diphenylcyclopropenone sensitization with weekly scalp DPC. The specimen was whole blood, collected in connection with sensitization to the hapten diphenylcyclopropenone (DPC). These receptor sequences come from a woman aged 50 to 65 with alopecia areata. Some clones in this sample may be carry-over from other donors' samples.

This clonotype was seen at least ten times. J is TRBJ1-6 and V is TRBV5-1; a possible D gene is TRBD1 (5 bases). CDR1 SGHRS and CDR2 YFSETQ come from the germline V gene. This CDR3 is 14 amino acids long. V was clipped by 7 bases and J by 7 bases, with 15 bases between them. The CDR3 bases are TGCGCCAGCGGTGAACAGGTGGGAAATTCACCCCTCCACTTT. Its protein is CASGEQVGNSPLHF.

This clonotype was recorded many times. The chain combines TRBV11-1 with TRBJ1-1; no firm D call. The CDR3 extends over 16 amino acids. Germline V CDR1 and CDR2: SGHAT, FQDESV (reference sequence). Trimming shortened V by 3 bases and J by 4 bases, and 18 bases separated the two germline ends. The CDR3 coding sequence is TGTGCCAGCAGCTTTTCGGGGAACCGGTTGAGCACTGAAGCTTTCTTT. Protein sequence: CASSFSGNRLSTEAFF.

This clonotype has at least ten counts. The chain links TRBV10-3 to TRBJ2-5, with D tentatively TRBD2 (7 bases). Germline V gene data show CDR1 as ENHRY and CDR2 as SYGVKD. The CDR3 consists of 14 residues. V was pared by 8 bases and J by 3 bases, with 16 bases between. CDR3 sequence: CAIRGGGVEETQYF. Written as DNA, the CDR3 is TGTGCCATCCGGGGCGGGGGCGTAGAAGAGACCCAGTACTTC.

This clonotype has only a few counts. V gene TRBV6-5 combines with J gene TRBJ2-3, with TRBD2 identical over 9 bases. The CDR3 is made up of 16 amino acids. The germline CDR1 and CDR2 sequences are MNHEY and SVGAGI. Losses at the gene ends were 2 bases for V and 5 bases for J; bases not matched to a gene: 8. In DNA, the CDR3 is TGTGCCAGCAGTTACCAGCCTAGCGGGACGGGAGATACGCAGTATTTT. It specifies CASSYQPSGTGDTQYF.

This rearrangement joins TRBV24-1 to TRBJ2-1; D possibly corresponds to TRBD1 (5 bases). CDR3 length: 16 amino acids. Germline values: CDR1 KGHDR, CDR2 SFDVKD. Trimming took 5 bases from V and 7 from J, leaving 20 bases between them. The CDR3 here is CATSAPDQGARNEQFF. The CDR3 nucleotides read TGTGCCACCAGTGCCCCAGACCAAGGGGCGCGTAATGAGCAGTTCTTC.

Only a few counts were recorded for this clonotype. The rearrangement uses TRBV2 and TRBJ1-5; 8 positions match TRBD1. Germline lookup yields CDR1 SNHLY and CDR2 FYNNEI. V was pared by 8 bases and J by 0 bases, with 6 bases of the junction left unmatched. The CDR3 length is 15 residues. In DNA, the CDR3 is TGTGCCAGCTCGGGACAGGAATATAGCAATCAGCCCCAGCATTTT. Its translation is CASSGQEYSNQPQHF.

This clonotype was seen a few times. In nucleotides, the CDR3 is TGTGCCAGAGGCCAGGGCAATCAGCCCCAGCATTTT. This codes for CARGQGNQPQHF. The J gene is TRBJ1-5, the V gene TRBV6-4; D uncertain. Germline V CDR1 and CDR2: MRHNA, SNTAGT. Trimming took off 9 bases at V and 2 bases at J, with 8 bases between the two ends. CDR3 size: 12 residues.

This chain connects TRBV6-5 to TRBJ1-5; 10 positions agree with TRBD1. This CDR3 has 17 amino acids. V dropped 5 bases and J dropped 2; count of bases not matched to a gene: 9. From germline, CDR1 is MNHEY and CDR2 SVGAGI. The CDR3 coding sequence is TGTGCCAGCAGTCTTACCCCGACAGGGGGCCGCAATCAGCCCCAGCATTTT. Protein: CASSLTPTGGRNQPQHF.

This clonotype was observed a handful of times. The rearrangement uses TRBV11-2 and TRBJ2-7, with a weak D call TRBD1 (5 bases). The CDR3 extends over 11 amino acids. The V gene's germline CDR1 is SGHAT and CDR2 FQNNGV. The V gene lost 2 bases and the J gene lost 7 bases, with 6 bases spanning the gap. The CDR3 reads CASSLNREQYF. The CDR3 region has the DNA TGTGCCAGCAGCTTAAACAGGGAGCAGTACTTC.

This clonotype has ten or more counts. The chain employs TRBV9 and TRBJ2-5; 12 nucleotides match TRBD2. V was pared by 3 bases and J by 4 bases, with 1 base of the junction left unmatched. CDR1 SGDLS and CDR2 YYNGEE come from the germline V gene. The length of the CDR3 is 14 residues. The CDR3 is CASSAGLAGETQYF. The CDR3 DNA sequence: TGTGCCAGCAGCGCGGGACTAGCGGGAGAGACCCAGTACTTC.

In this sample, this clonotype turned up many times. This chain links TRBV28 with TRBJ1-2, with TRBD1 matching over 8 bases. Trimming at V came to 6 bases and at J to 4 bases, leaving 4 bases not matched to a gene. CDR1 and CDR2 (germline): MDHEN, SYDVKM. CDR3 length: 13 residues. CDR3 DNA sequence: TGTGCCAGCAGCTTCGGACAGGGCTATGGCTACACCTTC. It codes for CASSFGQGYGYTF.

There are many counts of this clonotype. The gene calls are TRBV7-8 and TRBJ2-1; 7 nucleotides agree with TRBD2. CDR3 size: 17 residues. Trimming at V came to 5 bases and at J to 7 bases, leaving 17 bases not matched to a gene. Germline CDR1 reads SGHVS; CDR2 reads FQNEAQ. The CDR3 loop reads CASSPGAGWGSRNEQFF. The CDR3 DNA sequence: TGTGCCAGCAGCCCCGGAGCGGGATGGGGATCCCGTAATGAGCAGTTCTTC.

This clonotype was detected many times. DNA of the CDR3: TGTGCCAGCAATTTTAGGCGGGCACCCCGGGATACGCAGTATTTT. Translated: CASNFRRAPRDTQYF. The rearrangement joins TRBV12-3 or TRBV12-4 to TRBJ2-3; D perhaps matches TRBD2 (5 bases). Deletions cut 7 bases from V and 6 bases from J, with 20 bases between. The CDR3 length is 15 residues.

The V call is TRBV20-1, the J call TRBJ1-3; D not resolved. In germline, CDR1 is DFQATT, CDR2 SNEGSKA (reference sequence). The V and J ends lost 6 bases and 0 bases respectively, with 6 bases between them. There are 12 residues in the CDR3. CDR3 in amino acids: CSARLSGNTIYF. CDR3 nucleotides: TGCAGTGCCCGGCTCTCTGGAAACACCATATATTTT.

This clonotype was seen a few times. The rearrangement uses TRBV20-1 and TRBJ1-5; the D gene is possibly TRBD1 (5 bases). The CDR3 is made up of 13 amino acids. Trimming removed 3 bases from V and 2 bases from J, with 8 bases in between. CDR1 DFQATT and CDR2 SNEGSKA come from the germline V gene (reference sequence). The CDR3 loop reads CSASQGGNQPQHF. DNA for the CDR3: TGCAGTGCTAGCCAGGGAGGCAATCAGCCCCAGCATTTT.

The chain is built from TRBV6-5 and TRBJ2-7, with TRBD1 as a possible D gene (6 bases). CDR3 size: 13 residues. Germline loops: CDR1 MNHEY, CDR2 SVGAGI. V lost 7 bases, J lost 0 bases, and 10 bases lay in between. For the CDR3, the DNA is TGTGCCAGCATTGACAGGTACTCCTACGAGCAGTACTTC. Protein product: CASIDRYSYEQYF.

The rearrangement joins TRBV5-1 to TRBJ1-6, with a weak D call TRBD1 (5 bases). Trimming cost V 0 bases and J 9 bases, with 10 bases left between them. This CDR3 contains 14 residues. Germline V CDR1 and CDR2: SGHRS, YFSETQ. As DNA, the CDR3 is TGCGCCAGCAGCTTGGCCCGGGGGAGTTCACCCCTCCACTTT. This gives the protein CASSLARGSSPLHF. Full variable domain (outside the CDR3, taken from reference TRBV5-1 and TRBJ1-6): KAGVTQTPRYLIKTRGQQVTLSCSPISGHRSVSWYQQTPGQGLQFLFEYFSETQRNKGNFPGRFSGRQFSNSRSEMNVSTLELGDSALYLCASSLARGSSPLHFGNGTRLTVT.

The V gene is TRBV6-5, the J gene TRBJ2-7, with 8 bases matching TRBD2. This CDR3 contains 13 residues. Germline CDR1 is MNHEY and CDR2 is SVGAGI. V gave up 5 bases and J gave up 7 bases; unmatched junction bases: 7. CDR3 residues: CASSHGGGYEQYF. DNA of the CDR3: TGTGCCAGCAGTCACGGGGGGGGGTATGAGCAGTACTTC.

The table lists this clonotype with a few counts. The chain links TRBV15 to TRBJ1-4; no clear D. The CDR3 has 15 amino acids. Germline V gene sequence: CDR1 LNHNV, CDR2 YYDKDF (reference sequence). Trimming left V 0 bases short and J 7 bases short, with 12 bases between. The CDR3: CATSRDRLRGEKLFF. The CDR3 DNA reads TGTGCCACCAGCAGAGATCGCTTGCGAGGTGAAAAACTGTTTTTT. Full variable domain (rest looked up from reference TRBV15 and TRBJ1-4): DAMVIQNPRYQVTQFGKPVTLSCSQTLNHNVMYWYQQKSSQAPKLLFHYYDKDFNNEADTPDNFQSRRPNTSFCFLDIRSPGLGDTAMYLCATSRDRLRGEKLFFGSGTQLSVL.

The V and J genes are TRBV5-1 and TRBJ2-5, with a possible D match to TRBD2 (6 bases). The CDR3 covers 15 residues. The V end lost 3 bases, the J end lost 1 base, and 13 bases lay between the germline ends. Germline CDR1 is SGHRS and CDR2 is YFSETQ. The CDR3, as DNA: TGCGCCAGCAGCTCGGGACGCGGGGCCCAAGAGACCCAGTACTTC. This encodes CASSSGRGAQETQYF.

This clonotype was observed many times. The CDR3 sequence: CASSGGTGSHTGELFF. The CDR3 coding sequence is TGTGCCAGCAGTGGGGGGACAGGGTCGCACACCGGGGAGCTGTTTTTT. The chain is built from TRBV6-2 or TRBV6-3 and TRBJ2-2; the match to TRBD1 covers 9 bases. With V trimmed by 5 bases and J by 3 bases, 7 bases remained unmatched. The CDR3 has 16 residues. Germline V gene sequence: CDR1 MNHEY, CDR2 SVGEGT.

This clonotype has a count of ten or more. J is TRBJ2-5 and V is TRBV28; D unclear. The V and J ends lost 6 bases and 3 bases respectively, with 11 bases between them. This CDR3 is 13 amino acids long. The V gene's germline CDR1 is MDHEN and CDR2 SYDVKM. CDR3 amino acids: CASSPRSEETQYF. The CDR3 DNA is TGTGCCAGCAGCCCTCGCTCGGAAGAGACCCAGTACTTC.

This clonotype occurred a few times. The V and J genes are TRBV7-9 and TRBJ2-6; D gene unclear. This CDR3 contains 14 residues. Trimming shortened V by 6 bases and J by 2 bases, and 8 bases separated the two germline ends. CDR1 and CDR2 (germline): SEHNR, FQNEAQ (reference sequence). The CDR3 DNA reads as TGTGCCAGCAGTCCGATGCCTGGGGCCAACGTCCTGACTTTC. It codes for CASSPMPGANVLTF.